The 8 T cell receptor beta chains below all came from one sample that was sequenced in a study of T cell repertoires in cytomegalovirus infection. These TCRs' antigens remain unknown. A single record per CDR3 protein comes from TCRdb applying MiXCR to the reads. The sample has roughly 120,000 distinct CDR3 sequences, over 25% seen once. Sequences were derived from CD8+ T cells from cultured PBMCs, sampled from culture after CMV antigen stimulation. The receptor set was obtained from a human donor in good health (CMV status not recorded). Some clones in this sample may be carry-over from other donors' samples.

The V and J genes are TRBV7-9 and TRBJ1-1, with a weak D call TRBD1 (6 bases). V lost 4 bases to trimming and J lost 5 bases, with 14 bases between them. The germline V gene encodes CDR1 SEHNR and CDR2 FQNEAQ (reference sequence). The CDR3 sequence is 14 residues long. CDR3 residues: CASSSQDRRTEAFF. The CDR3 DNA reads TGTGCCAGCAGCTCCCAAGACAGGAGAACTGAAGCTTTCTTT. Filled out from reference TRBV7-9 and TRBJ1-1, the complete variable domain reads DTGVSQNPRHKITKRGQNVTFRCDPISEHNRLYWYRQTLGQGPEFLTYFQNEAQLEKSRLLSDRFSAERPKGSFSTLEIQRTEQGDSAMYLCASSSQDRRTEAFFGQGTRLTVV.

This sequence joins TRBV4-1 and TRBJ2-7; 7 bases line up with TRBD1. Looked up from germline, CDR1 is MGHRA and CDR2 is YSYEKL. The CDR3 spans 13 residues. The junction had 1 base not matched to a gene; V was cut back by 3 bases and J by 2 bases. CDR3 in DNA: TGCGCCAGCAGCCATGGACAGGCCTACGAGCAGTACTTC. Amino acid sequence: CASSHGQAYEQYF.

The table lists this clonotype with many counts. The gene calls are TRBV7-2 and TRBJ2-3; D is tentatively TRBD1 or TRBD2 (5 bases each). Between the trimmed V and J ends, which lost 6 bases and 2 bases, there was a span of 24 bases. The CDR3 contains 18 residues. Per the germline V gene, CDR1 is SGHTA and CDR2 is FQGNSA. The CDR3 loop reads CASSRYPGARGTTDTQYF. In DNA form, the CDR3 reads TGTGCCAGCAGTCGCTACCCCGGGGCTCGAGGGACCACAGATACGCAGTATTTT.

In its sample, this clonotype was seen a few times. The germline gene is not matched at one end of the junction; a read error may be the cause. This chain joins TRBV4-1 and TRBJ2-7; maybe TRBD1 (5 bases). Germline assignment: CDR1 MGHRA and CDR2 YSYEKL. This CDR3 has 15 residues. This CDR3 is CASSQDVAGWYEQYF. Here the CDR3 DNA reads TGTGCCAGCAGCCAAGATGTCGCAGGGTGGTACGAGCAGTACTTC.

The V and J genes are TRBV2 and TRBJ1-5; no clear D. V lost 7 bases and J 7 bases, leaving 14 bases between the germline ends. The CDR3 is made up of 13 amino acids. Germline V lookup: CDR1 SNHLY, CDR2 FYNNEI. DNA of the CDR3: TGTGCCAGCAAGATCGCGGGGAGCCAGCCCCAGCATTTT. Protein: CASKIAGSQPQHF.

This clonotype was picked up one time. Here the CDR3 reads CASTQGGGNEQFF. The CDR3 nucleotides read TGTGCCAGCACCCAAGGGGGGGGCAATGAGCAGTTCTTC. The chain recombines TRBV27 with TRBJ2-1; D is perhaps TRBD2 (7 bases). Trimming pared 7 bases from V and 6 bases from J, leaving 13 bases between. The CDR3 runs to 13 residues. In germline, CDR1 is MNHEY, CDR2 SMNVEV (reference sequence).

The chain recombines TRBV19 with TRBJ2-2; tentative D call: TRBD1 (7 bases). Germline loops: CDR1 LNHDA, CDR2 SQIVND (reference sequence). The CDR3 loop spans 14 amino acids. Trimming took 3 bases from V and 7 from J, leaving 12 bases between them. The CDR3 DNA is TGTGCCAGTAGTATTCCGGGGGACAGCGGGGAGCTGTTTTTT. Protein sequence: CASSIPGDSGELFF.

V and J are TRBV6-2 or TRBV6-3 and TRBJ2-4; 7 positions match TRBD1. After removal of 6 bases from V and 4 bases from J, the junction contained 12 bases not matched to a gene. The CDR3 covers 16 residues. Per germline, CDR1 MNHEY and CDR2 SVGEGT. The CDR3 sequence is CASSPSWGQRKNIQYF. CDR3 DNA sequence: TGTGCCAGCAGCCCATCCTGGGGACAGAGGAAAAACATTCAGTACTTC.